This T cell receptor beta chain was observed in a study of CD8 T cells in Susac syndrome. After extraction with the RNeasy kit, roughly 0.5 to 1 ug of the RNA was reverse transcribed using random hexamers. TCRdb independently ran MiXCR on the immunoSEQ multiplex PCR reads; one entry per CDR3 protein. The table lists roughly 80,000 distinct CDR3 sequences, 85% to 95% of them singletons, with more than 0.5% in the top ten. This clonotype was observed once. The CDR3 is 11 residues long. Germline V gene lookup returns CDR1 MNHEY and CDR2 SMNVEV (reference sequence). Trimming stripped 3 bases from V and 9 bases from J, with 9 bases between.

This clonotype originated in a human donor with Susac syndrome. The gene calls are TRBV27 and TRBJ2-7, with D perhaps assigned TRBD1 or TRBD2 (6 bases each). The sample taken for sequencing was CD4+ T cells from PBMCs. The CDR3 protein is CASSFGGGQYF. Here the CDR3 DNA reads TGTGCCAGCAGTTTTGGAGGGGGGCAGTACTTC.